This T cell receptor beta chain comes out of a study of T-cell memory formation after mild COVID-19 (dated by TCRdb to about 2021). For the wider study: TCR sequence clusters from the two donors were found to be largely donor specific. Longitudinal TCRalpha and TCRbeta repertoire sequencing tracked T-cell clones expanding and contracting after mild COVID-19 in a couple of donors. The cohort was made up of two young adult volunteers, one female and one male, who were previously healthy. The paper as a whole reports these results and caveats: Clones contracting from day 15 to 85 had balanced CD4/CD8 phenotypes, while a second wave expanding from day 15 to 37 was biased towards CD4+. Only two mild cases were covered in the study, and larger cohorts including severe cases with pre-infection samples were considered necessary. Some responding clones were detected in pre-infection memory, which suggested that pre-existing cross-reactive memory T cells had joined the SARS-CoV-2 response. Contracting CD4+ clones turned up mainly in the CM and EM memory subsets, whereas EMRA was where CD8+ clones were enriched. Whether the second-wave clones peaking on day 37 were SARS-CoV-2 specific was not confirmed.

This clonotype was seen more than once but under ten times. What this receptor recognizes is not known. No much larger clone is present one base from it, and per-base qualities are unavailable. The run used an Illumina NovaSeq 6000. TCRalpha and TCRbeta cDNA libraries were constructed by 5'RACE with constant-segment primers, with sample barcodes and unique molecular identifiers being introduced. RNA was extracted from every sample with Trizol reagent. Libraries were amplified in two PCR steps, with a second sample barcode and Illumina TruSeq adapters added in the second step. The libraries were sequenced on an Illumina NovaSeq using 2 x 150 bp paired-end reads. The paper's data handling went like this. Reads were demultiplexed and collapsed into UMI-guided consensus sequences with migec v1.2.7. Using mixcr v2.1.11, UMI consensuses were aligned to TRA and TRB V and J templates and then assembled into clonotypes. A clonotype was counted as expanded or contracted only if both edgeR and NoisET called the change significant, with noise models trained on biological replicates. For edgeR calls, the cutoffs were a false discovery rate-adjusted p below 0.01 and a log2 fold-change threshold of 1. PCA with hierarchical clustering of max-normalized trajectories of the 1000 most abundant clonotypes was used as exploratory dynamics analysis. Each responding clone was given a CD4 or CD8 phenotype based on the CD4+ and CD8+ repertoires, which had been sequenced separately. TCRdb itself trimmed the public reads at Q25 with fastp, ran MiXCR and retained productive beta chains. A single entry per CDR3 protein holds the most common genes and DNA from its merged rows. TCRdb's processing, not the authors', yielded these V and J calls. This sample gives roughly 340,000 distinct CDR3 sequences in total; 20% of them show up just once. The ten most abundant clones make up roughly a fifth of the sample.

Between the V and J ends, shortened by 4 bases and 11 bases respectively, the junction contains 11 bases. CDR1 KGHSH and CDR2 LQKENI were looked up in the germline V gene. Taken from cysteine to phenylalanine, the CDR3 has 12 residues. The DNA shown is the 36-base CDR3, in frame from base 1. Ficoll-Paque density gradient centrifugation was used to isolate PBMCs. The TCR comes from a young man who had mild COVID-19 (a few samples of this study predate the infection). The sample titles of this study are shuffled in the database, so cell type and time point are left out; the donor was told from shared clones. Sample: PBMCs or a T cell subset sorted from them (not recorded which). Recombination connected TRBV18 to TRBJ1-4; there is no confident call for the D gene. The nucleotide sequence reads as follows: TGTGCCAGCTCACAGGGCAATCGGAAACTGTTTTTT. Its protein product is CASSQGNRKLFF.